These 30 T cell receptor beta chains were all obtained from the same sample, sequenced in a study of cytotoxic CD8 clonotypes in ibrutinib-treated CLL listed by TCRdb under 2021. This specimen's time point label, per the study, means: approximately eleven months on ibrutinib. Receptor libraries were prepared by the immunoSEQ multiplex PCR assay. Drawn from immuneACCESS, this table holds only the in-frame rearrangements with V and J called that TCRdb kept. Clones are partly lost; checked studies trace under half to an unresolved V gene and leave the rest unexplained. Recorded for this sample are over 65,000 clones; about 63% of them occurred a single time. Of the sample, roughly 5.7% falls within the top ten clones. The sequences come from PBMCs, collected after 12 months of ibrutinib treatment. All receptors derive from a human donor with chronic lymphocytic leukemia.

The chain recombines TRBV7-2 with TRBJ2-3; D remains unclear. The CDR3 contains 12 residues. V gave up 3 bases and J gave up 8 bases, with 9 bases separating them. Germline loops: CDR1 SGHTA, CDR2 FQGNSA. The CDR3 DNA reads TGTGCCAGCAGCTTGGTGGCAGGTACGCAGTATTTT. It translates to CASSLVAGTQYF.

The CDR3 DNA reads TGTGCCAGCAGTTACGCAGGGGGTAGCAATCAGCCCCAGCATTTT. Protein: CASSYAGGSNQPQHF. The rearrangement joins TRBV6-5 to TRBJ1-5, with 7 bases that match TRBD1. Germline CDR1 MNHEY, CDR2 SVGAGI. There are 15 residues in the CDR3. Losses at the gene ends were 2 bases for V and 0 bases for J; bases not matched to a gene: 1.

The gene calls are TRBV10-3 and TRBJ1-2; 8 bases line up with TRBD1. The CDR3 has 15 amino acids. Germline lookup yields CDR1 ENHRY and CDR2 SYGVKD. With V trimmed by 7 bases and J by 8 bases, 15 bases remained unmatched. The CDR3 DNA reads TGTGCCATCAATCTGGCGGGCCAGGGGGCTCGGGGCTACACCTTC. Translating it yields CAINLAGQGARGYTF.

The chain links TRBV27 to TRBJ2-1; 8 nucleotides agree with TRBD1. V trimming: 6 bases; J trimming: 7 bases; junction bases outside the gene matches: 2. Germline-derived CDR1 and CDR2 are MNHEY and SMNVEV (reference sequence). There are 12 residues in the CDR3. The CDR3 nucleotides are TGTGCCAGCAGACGACAGGGGAATGAGCAGTTCTTC. Translating it yields CASRRQGNEQFF.

The chain couples TRBV10-3 to TRBJ1-5; perhaps TRBD1 as D (5 bases). Per germline, CDR1 ENHRY and CDR2 SYGVKD. This CDR3 spans 13 amino acids. With 10 bases removed from V and 6 bases from J, the gap between germline ends came to 16 bases. CDR3 nucleotides: TGTGCCACCCGAGGGGAAGAGGGTCAGCCCCAGCATTTT. It is translated as CATRGEEGQPQHF.

The chain carries TRBV12-5 and TRBJ1-1, with a possible D match to TRBD1 (5 bases). V was cut by 3 bases and J by 4 bases, with 24 bases left in between. Germline CDR1 and CDR2: LGHNT and FRNRAP. The CDR3 covers 18 residues. The CDR3 loop is CASGFTSGSGPVVTEAFF. The CDR3 DNA follows: TGTGCTAGTGGTTTTACCAGTGGATCGGGGCCCGTTGTCACTGAAGCTTTCTTT.

This sequence joins TRBV5-6 and TRBJ2-1; a possible D gene is TRBD1 (5 bases). The V end lost 0 bases, the J end lost 5 bases, and 12 bases lay between the germline ends. Looked up from germline, CDR1 is SGHDT and CDR2 is YYEEEE. The length of the CDR3 is 15 residues. The CDR3 DNA reads as TGTGCCAGCAGCTTGGCCGGGCCAGGGCACAATGAGCAGTTCTTC. Residues: CASSLAGPGHNEQFF.

This chain joins TRBV10-3 and TRBJ2-2; D is uncertain. Trimming stripped 5 bases from V and 3 bases from J, with 13 bases between. Germline loops: CDR1 ENHRY, CDR2 SYGVKD. This CDR3 contains 15 residues. DNA of the CDR3: TGTGCCATCAGTCTCGGACGGGCCGACACCGGGGAGCTGTTTTTT. Protein sequence: CAISLGRADTGELFF.

The rearrangement uses TRBV11-2 and TRBJ2-5; perhaps TRBD1 as D (6 bases). The CDR3 totals 15 residues. Germline CDR1 reads SGHAT; CDR2 reads FQNNGV. V lost 5 bases to trimming and J lost 1 base, with 14 bases between them. The CDR3 nucleotides are TGTGCCAGCAGCCCAGGGCGACAGGCCCAAGAGACCCAGTACTTC. Translated: CASSPGRQAQETQYF.

V and J are TRBV19 and TRBJ2-3; D perhaps matches TRBD2 (7 bases). Germline values: CDR1 LNHDA, CDR2 SQIVND (reference sequence). V lost 4 bases and J lost 5, with 16 bases in between. CDR3 length equals 15 residues. The CDR3 spells CASSTTRGARDTQYF. DNA of the CDR3: TGTGCCAGTAGTACGACCCGGGGGGCAAGAGATACGCAGTATTTT.

The chain recombines TRBV6-1 with TRBJ1-2; D is ambiguous. This CDR3 has 15 residues. Germline V gene data show CDR1 as MNHNS and CDR2 as SASEGT. The germline V and J ends were trimmed by 7 bases and 3 bases, with 18 bases remaining between them. The CDR3 protein is CASIGPGTVDYGYTF. In DNA, the CDR3 is TGTGCCAGCATAGGCCCTGGCACAGTGGACTATGGCTACACCTTC.

The chain employs TRBV28 and TRBJ2-5; no reliable D call. The germline gives CDR1 MDHEN, CDR2 SYDVKM. The CDR3 spans 13 residues. The V end lost 6 bases, the J end lost 3 bases, and 11 bases lay between the germline ends. The CDR3 here is CASSLPGKETQYF. In nucleotides, the CDR3 is TGTGCCAGCAGCCTCCCGGGCAAAGAGACCCAGTACTTC. The full variable domain, rest sourced from reference TRBV28 and TRBJ2-5, is DVKVTQSSRYLVKRTGEKVFLECVQDMDHENMFWYRQDPGLGLRLIYFSYDVKMKEKGDIPEGYSVSREKKERFSLILESASTNQTSMYLCASSLPGKETQYFGPGTRLLVL.

This chain joins TRBV7-9 and TRBJ2-5, with D possibly matching TRBD2 (6 bases). The CDR3 loop spans 14 amino acids. V lost 5 bases to trimming and J lost 4 bases, with 14 bases between them. The germline gives CDR1 SEHNR, CDR2 FQNEAQ (reference sequence). The CDR3, as DNA: TGTGCCAGCAGCCGGGACTTTGGTGTAGAGACCCAGTACTTC. It encodes CASSRDFGVETQYF.

This chain links TRBV4-3 with TRBJ1-2; the D gene is possibly TRBD1 (6 bases). The germline V gene has CDR1 LGHNA and CDR2 YSLEER. V was clipped by 2 bases and J by 8 bases, with 15 bases between them. This CDR3 has 14 amino acids. The CDR3 reads CASSQTQGLGGYTF. The CDR3 nucleotides read TGCGCCAGCAGCCAAACACAGGGTCTTGGCGGCTACACCTTC.

The CDR3 DNA is TGTGCCAGCAGCAACCGGAGGGGAGCGGGGGGGCTTGGAGAGACCCAGTACTTC. This codes for CASSNRRGAGGLGETQYF. The chain combines TRBV7-2 with TRBJ2-5; TRBD2 matches 10 bases. V lost 5 bases and J lost 4; bases outside the gene matches: 16. This CDR3 has 18 residues. Looked up from germline, CDR1 is SGHTA and CDR2 is FQGNSA. The complete variable domain, with remaining parts taken from reference TRBV7-2 and TRBJ2-5, reads GAGVSQSPSNKVTEKGKDVELRCDPISGHTALYWYRQSLGQGLEFLIYFQGNSAPDKSGLPSDRFSAERTGGSVSTLTIQRTQQEDSAVYLCASSNRRGAGGLGETQYFGPGTRLLVL.

The chain recombines TRBV6-5 with TRBJ1-3, with 11 bases aligning to TRBD1. The CDR3 spans 16 residues. Unmatched junction bases numbered 2, after V lost 2 bases and J lost 2 bases. Looked up from germline, CDR1 is MNHEY and CDR2 is SVGAGI. CDR3 region: CASSYRGQGAGNTIYF. The CDR3, as DNA: TGTGCCAGCAGTTACCGGGGACAGGGGGCTGGAAACACCATATATTTT.

The chain joins TRBV7-2 to TRBJ2-3, with D possibly being TRBD1 or TRBD2 (6 bases each). V was trimmed by 2 bases and J by 2 bases, leaving 11 bases between them. This CDR3 spans 15 amino acids. Per the germline V gene, CDR1 is SGHTA and CDR2 is FQGNSA. This chain's CDR3 is CASSLQGRNTDTQYF. DNA for the CDR3: TGTGCCAGCAGCTTACAGGGGAGGAACACAGATACGCAGTATTTT. Using reference TRBV7-2 and TRBJ2-3 for the parts outside the CDR3, the full variable domain is GAGVSQSPSNKVTEKGKDVELRCDPISGHTALYWYRQSLGQGLEFLIYFQGNSAPDKSGLPSDRFSAERTGGSVSTLTIQRTQQEDSAVYLCASSLQGRNTDTQYFGPGTRLTVL.

J is TRBJ1-3 and V is TRBV20-1; D is unresolved. V was shortened by 2 bases and J by 7 bases, with 6 bases between the two germline ends. The CDR3 totals 11 residues. Germline CDR1 DFQATT, CDR2 SNEGSKA (reference sequence). The CDR3 DNA follows: TGCAGTGCTAGAAACCCCAACACCATATATTTT. Amino acids: CSARNPNTIYF.

The chain carries TRBV9 and TRBJ2-1; no clear D gene. Germline V gives CDR1 SGDLS, CDR2 YYNGEE. Trimming cost V 4 bases and J 4 bases, with 6 bases left between them. CDR3 length: 12 amino acids. The CDR3 DNA follows: TGTGCCAGCAGCCTCTATTACAATGAGCAGTTCTTC. This translates into CASSLYYNEQFF. The variable domain in full, completed from reference TRBV9 and TRBJ2-1, reads DSGVTQTPKHLITATGQRVTLRCSPRSGDLSVYWYQQSLDQGLQFLIQYYNGEERAKGNILERFSAQQFPDLHSELNLSSLELGDSALYFCASSLYYNEQFFGPGTRLTVL.

The chain carries TRBV7-2 and TRBJ1-1, with a possible D match to TRBD1 (5 bases). The CDR3 spans 13 residues. Germline V gene sequence: CDR1 SGHTA, CDR2 FQGNSA. V was shortened by 1 base and J by 5 bases, with 8 bases between the two germline ends. The CDR3: CASSLGGRTEAFF. The DNA for the CDR3 is TGTGCCAGCAGCTTAGGGGGGAGGACTGAAGCTTTCTTT.

The chain is built from TRBV18 and TRBJ2-2; 7 bases line up with TRBD1. The J segment lost 0 bases and the V segment lost 3 bases, leaving 4 bases of the junction unmatched. CDR1 is KGHSH and CDR2 is LQKENI in the germline V gene. The CDR3 covers 16 residues. CDR3 loop: CASSPTGTANTGELFF. CDR3 sequence (DNA): TGTGCCAGCTCACCGACCGGGACAGCGAACACCGGGGAGCTGTTTTTT.

The chain is built from TRBV7-6 and TRBJ1-4; no firm D call. Germline V CDR1 and CDR2: SGHVS, FNYEAQ. Trimming shortened V by 8 bases and J by 12 bases, and 13 bases separated the two germline ends. This CDR3 contains 11 residues. This CDR3 reads CASGRGLELFF. In DNA form, the CDR3 reads TGTGCCAGCGGACGCGGACTAGAACTGTTTTTT.

The rearrangement joins TRBV5-8 to TRBJ1-5, with D possibly TRBD1 on 5 matching bases. The CDR3 contains 13 residues. V was shortened by 3 bases and J by 9 bases, with 13 bases between the two germline ends. Germline values: CDR1 SGHTS, CDR2 YDEGEE. CDR3 DNA sequence: TGTGCCAGCAGCTCGACGTGGGGGGGGCCCCAGCATTTT. Translated: CASSSTWGGPQHF.

This clone has just a few counts. The chain combines TRBV19 with TRBJ2-7, with 7 bases that match TRBD2. Germline CDR1 LNHDA, CDR2 SQIVND (reference sequence). The CDR3 loop spans 15 amino acids. The V segment lost 4 bases and the J segment 2 bases; nucleotides outside the gene matches: 8. CDR3 in amino acids: CASSKGSSGTYEQYF. The CDR3 nucleotides are TGTGCCAGTAGTAAAGGGTCTAGCGGTACCTACGAGCAGTACTTC.

This chain links TRBV6-5 with TRBJ1-1; D is perhaps TRBD1 (5 bases). The CDR3 has 15 residues. Deletions cut 7 bases from V and 0 bases from J, with 15 bases between. CDR1 and CDR2 (germline): MNHEY, SVGAGI. CDR3 residues: CASTGRGRMNTEAFF. The CDR3 nucleotides read TGTGCCAGCACCGGAAGGGGACGCATGAACACTGAAGCTTTCTTT.

As concerns this clone: The junction and the germline gene differ at one end; a read error may be behind it. The chain recombines TRBV11-2 with TRBJ2-7; 7 positions match TRBD2. CDR1 SGHAT and CDR2 FQNNGV come from the germline V gene. CDR3 length: 11 amino acids. CDR3 DNA: TGTGCCAGCAGCTTGGGAGGGCCCCCTCGCTTC. Its protein product is CASSLGGPPRF.

In its sample, this clone was seen once. The gene calls are TRBV18 and TRBJ2-5; D might be TRBD2 (5 bases). The ends were cut back, 1 base at V and 0 bases at J, with 21 bases in the middle. CDR1 and CDR2 from the germline V gene are KGHSH and LQKENI. This CDR3 is built from 19 residues. Written as DNA, the CDR3 is TGTGCCAGCTCACCACTCTTGCTGTCGAGGGTATTCGACCAAGAGACCCAGTACTTC. It codes for CASSPLLLSRVFDQETQYF. Looking up the rest from reference TRBV18 and TRBJ2-5 gives the full variable domain: NAGVMQNPRHLVRRRGQEARLRCSPMKGHSHVYWYRQLPEEGLKFMVYLQKENIIDESGMPKERFSAEFPKEGPSILRIQQVVRGDSAAYFCASSPLLLSRVFDQETQYFGPGTRLLVL.

This rearrangement joins TRBV30 to TRBJ2-3, with D possibly TRBD2 on 5 matching bases. This CDR3 is built from 16 residues. V dropped 8 bases and J dropped 4 bases, with 25 bases sitting between them. Germline CDR1 GTSNPN, CDR2 SVGIG (reference sequence). CDR3 sequence reads: CAHWSDPVTRPDTQYF. In DNA form, the CDR3 reads TGTGCCCACTGGAGTGACCCCGTAACTAGGCCAGATACGCAGTATTTT.

This chain links TRBV23-1 with TRBJ1-6; D remains unclear. TRBV23-1 is identified as an open reading frame with a role that is uncertain. CDR3 size: 14 residues. Trimming cost V 4 bases and J 8 bases, with 12 bases left between them. CDR3 in DNA: TGCGCCAGCAGTCTTGGGCAAGACCATTCACCCCTCCACTTT. Its protein is CASSLGQDHSPLHF.

The genes are TRBV20-1 and TRBJ1-5; D gene uncertain. Trimming stripped 3 bases from V and 5 bases from J, with 5 bases between. Germline CDR1 and CDR2: DFQATT and SNEGSKA (reference sequence). The CDR3 spans 11 residues. Here the CDR3 reads CSASGDQPQHF. The CDR3 DNA is TGCAGTGCTAGCGGAGATCAGCCCCAGCATTTT.